This T cell receptor (beta chain) emerged from a study of blood T cell repertoires in COVID-19. Overall study: Material from acute and convalescent COVID-19 was sourced from the United States, Italy and Spain.

Seattle's cohort entered during active infection and was followed longitudinally. This CDR3 has 16 residues. The V gene lost 6 bases and the J gene lost 4 bases, with 19 bases spanning the gap. Germline V lookup: CDR1 SNHLY, CDR2 FYNNEI. The protocol was immunoSEQ multiplex PCR, while the TCRdb copy is restricted to in-frame clones and leaves out a portion. The sample gives over 200,000 clones, 90% to 95% of which show up once; 0.8% to 1% is in the top ten. This chain uses TRBV2 with TRBJ2-1, with D possibly being TRBD2 (7 bases). The TCR originated in a man in his 60s with COVID-19, enrolled during active disease. The sample was peripheral blood. In nucleotides, the CDR3 is TGTGCCAGCAGGGGTTGGGGGGGCCCCCTTTACAATGAGCAGTTCTTC. Its translation: CASRGWGGPLYNEQFF.